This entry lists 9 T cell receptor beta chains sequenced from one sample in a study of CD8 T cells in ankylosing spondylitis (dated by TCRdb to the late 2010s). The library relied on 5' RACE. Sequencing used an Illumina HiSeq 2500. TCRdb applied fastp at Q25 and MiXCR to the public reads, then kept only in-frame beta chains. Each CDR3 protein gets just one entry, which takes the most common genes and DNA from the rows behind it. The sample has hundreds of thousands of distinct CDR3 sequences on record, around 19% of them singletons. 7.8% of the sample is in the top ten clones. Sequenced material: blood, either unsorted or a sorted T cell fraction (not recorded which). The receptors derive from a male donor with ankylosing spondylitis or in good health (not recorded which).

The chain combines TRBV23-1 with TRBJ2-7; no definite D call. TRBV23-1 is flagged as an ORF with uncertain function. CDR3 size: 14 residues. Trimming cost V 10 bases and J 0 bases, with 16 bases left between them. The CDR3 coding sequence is TGCGCCATCCCCCCCCAGTGCAGCTCCTACGAGCAGTACGTC. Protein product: CAIPPQCSSYEQYV.

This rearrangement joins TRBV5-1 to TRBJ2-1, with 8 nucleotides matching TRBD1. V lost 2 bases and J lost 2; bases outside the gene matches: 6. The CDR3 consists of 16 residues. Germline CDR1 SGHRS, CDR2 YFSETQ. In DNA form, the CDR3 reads TGCGCCAGCAGCTTAGATCCGGGACAGGCCTACAATGAGCAGTTCTTC. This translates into CASSLDPGQAYNEQFF.

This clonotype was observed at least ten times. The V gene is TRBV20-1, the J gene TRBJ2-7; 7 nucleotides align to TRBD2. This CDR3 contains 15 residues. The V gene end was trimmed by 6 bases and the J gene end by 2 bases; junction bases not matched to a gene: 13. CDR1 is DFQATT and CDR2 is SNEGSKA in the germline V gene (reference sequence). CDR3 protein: CSAPTEGAGAYEQYV. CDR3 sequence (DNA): TGCAGTGCACCGACGGAAGGTGCGGGGGCCTACGAGCAGTACGTC.

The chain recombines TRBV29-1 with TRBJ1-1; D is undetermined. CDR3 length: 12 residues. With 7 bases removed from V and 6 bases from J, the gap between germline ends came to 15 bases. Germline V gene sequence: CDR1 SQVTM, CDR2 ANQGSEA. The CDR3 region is CSGSLVVSEAFF. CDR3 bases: TGCAGCGGGAGCCTAGTGGTCTCTGAAGCTTTCTTT.

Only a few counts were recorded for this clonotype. CDR3 region: CASSFLGGYGYTF. CDR3 bases: TGTGCCAGCAGCTTCTTAGGGGGCTATGGCTACACCTTC. This chain uses TRBV7-9 with TRBJ1-2, with D perhaps TRBD1 (6 bases). Germline-derived CDR1 and CDR2 are SEHNR and FQNEAQ (reference sequence). V lost 3 bases, J lost 4 bases, and 9 bases lay in between. This CDR3 has 13 residues.

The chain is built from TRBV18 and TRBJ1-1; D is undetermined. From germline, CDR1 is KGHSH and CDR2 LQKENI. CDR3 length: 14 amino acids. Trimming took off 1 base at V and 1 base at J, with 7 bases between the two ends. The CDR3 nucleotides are TGTGCCAGCTCACCACGGGCCCCGAACACTGAAGCTTTCTTT. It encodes CASSPRAPNTEAFF.

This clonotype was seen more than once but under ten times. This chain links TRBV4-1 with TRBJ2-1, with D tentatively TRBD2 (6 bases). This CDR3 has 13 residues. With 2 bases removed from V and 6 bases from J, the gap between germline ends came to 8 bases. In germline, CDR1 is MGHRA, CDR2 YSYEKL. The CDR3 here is CASSQPTSNEQFF. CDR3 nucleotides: TGCGCCAGCAGCCAACCGACTAGCAATGAGCAGTTCTTC.

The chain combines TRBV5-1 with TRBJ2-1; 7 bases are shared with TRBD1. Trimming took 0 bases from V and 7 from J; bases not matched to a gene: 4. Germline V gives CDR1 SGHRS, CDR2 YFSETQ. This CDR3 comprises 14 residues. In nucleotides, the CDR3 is TGCGCCAGCAGCTTGGCCGAACAGGGGAATGAGCAGTTCTTC. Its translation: CASSLAEQGNEQFF.

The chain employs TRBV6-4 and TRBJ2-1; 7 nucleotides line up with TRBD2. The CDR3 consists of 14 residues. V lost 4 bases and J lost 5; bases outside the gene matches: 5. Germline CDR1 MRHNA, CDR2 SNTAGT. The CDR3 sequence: CASSATSVDNEQFF. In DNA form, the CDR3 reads TGTGCCAGCAGTGCTACTAGCGTAGACAATGAGCAGTTCTTC.